The 10 T cell receptor beta chains reported below all come from one sample, sequenced in a study of beta chain features in type 1 diabetes. Study-wide findings and caveats: TCRB CDR3s were moderately but significantly shorter in Type 1 diabetes patients in all four CD4+ subsets.

Investigators reverse transcribed all isolated RNA, so they sequenced expressed TCRB transcripts. Assay: immunoSEQ multiplex PCR; the TCRdb copy retains only in-frame clones and omits some. The profile shows about 300,000 clones, approximately 13% of them singletons. For these receptors, no antigen is known. Sequencing was performed on naive CD4+ T cells from blood. These receptors all stem from a woman in her late teens or twenties with type 1 diabetes.

This clone was counted a few times. The chain has TRBV19 and TRBJ2-7; 14 bases line up with TRBD2. There are 16 residues in the CDR3. In germline, CDR1 is LNHDA, CDR2 SQIVND (reference sequence). J was trimmed by 5 bases and V by 3 bases; bases with no gene match: 6. The CDR3 sequence: CASSIGTSGSPHEQYF. The CDR3 nucleotides are TGTGCCAGTAGTATCGGGACTAGCGGGAGCCCCCACGAGCAGTACTTC.

Ten or more counts support this clone. The chain links TRBV29-1 to TRBJ2-5; the D gene is possibly TRBD2 (6 bases). V dropped 4 bases and J dropped 5 bases, with 11 bases sitting between them. The germline gives CDR1 SQVTM, CDR2 ANQGSEA. CDR3 length: 12 residues. The CDR3: CSVASSGETQYF. The CDR3 coding sequence is TGCAGCGTTGCTTCCAGCGGGGAGACCCAGTACTTC. Combining the CDR3 with reference TRBV29-1 and TRBJ2-5 gives the whole variable domain SAVISQKPSRDICQRGTSLTIQCQVDSQVTMMFWYRQQPGQSLTLIATANQGSEATYESGFVIDKFPISRPNLTFSTLTVSNMSPEDSSIYLCSVASSGETQYFGPGTRLLVL.

This clone was seen more than once but under ten times. This chain connects TRBV7-9 to TRBJ1-1; tentative D call: TRBD1 (6 bases). The germline CDR1 and CDR2 sequences are SEHNR and FQNEAQ (reference sequence). V lost 0 bases and J 4 bases, leaving 9 bases between the germline ends. The CDR3 has 14 amino acids. The CDR3 sequence is CASSLAEDSTEAFF. The DNA for the CDR3 is TGTGCCAGCAGCTTAGCGGAGGACAGCACTGAAGCTTTCTTT.

This clone occurred a few times. The chain couples TRBV4-1 to TRBJ2-1; perhaps TRBD1 as D (6 bases). This CDR3 is built from 18 residues. V lost 1 base, J lost 6 bases, and 22 bases lay in between. CDR1 is MGHRA and CDR2 is YSYEKL in the germline V gene. The CDR3 DNA is TGCGCCAGCAGCCAAGGGAGGCAGGGGAGAAGACGCGGCAATGAGCAGTTCTTC. Its protein is CASSQGRQGRRRGNEQFF.

This clone was detected a few times. J is TRBJ1-5 and V is TRBV4-3; 8 bases are shared with TRBD1. The germline gives CDR1 LGHNA, CDR2 YSLEER. This CDR3 contains 17 residues. The V gene end was trimmed by 0 bases and the J gene end by 6 bases; junction bases not matched to a gene: 10. CDR3 region: CASSQEMGRGLGQPQHF. The CDR3 DNA reads as TGCGCCAGCAGCCAAGAAATGGGCAGGGGGCTTGGTCAGCCCCAGCATTTT.

A few counts support this clone. The CDR3 spells CSVGGRQDRSYEQYV. The CDR3 DNA sequence: TGCAGCGTTGGGGGAAGACAGGACCGCTCCTACGAGCAGTACGTC. The chain employs TRBV29-1 and TRBJ2-7; tentatively, D is TRBD1 (6 bases). Trimming shortened V by 4 bases and J by 0 bases, and 16 bases separated the two germline ends. This CDR3 is built from 15 residues. The germline CDR1 and CDR2 sequences are SQVTM and ANQGSEA.

This chain connects TRBV15 to TRBJ2-3, with 9 bases identical to TRBD2. The germline CDR1 and CDR2 sequences are LNHNV and YYDKDF (reference sequence). The CDR3 runs 16 residues. V was clipped by 1 base and J by 5 bases; unmatched bases: 7. For the CDR3, the DNA is TGTGCCACCAGCAGAGTGGCGGGAGGGCCGGGAGATACGCAGTATTTT. Protein: CATSRVAGGPGDTQYF.

This clone showed up just a few times. This sequence joins TRBV30 and TRBJ2-1, with D unresolved. Trimming took 3 bases from V and 0 from J, leaving 6 bases between them. CDR3 length equals 13 residues. Germline loops: CDR1 GTSNPN, CDR2 SVGIG (reference sequence). The CDR3 here is CAWSVLSYNEQFF. Written as DNA, the CDR3 is TGTGCCTGGAGCGTCCTCTCCTACAATGAGCAGTTCTTC.

In its sample, this clone was seen a few times. The chain recombines TRBV18 with TRBJ1-2; 7 bases fit TRBD1. Germline V gene lookup returns CDR1 KGHSH and CDR2 LQKENI. The length of the CDR3 is 14 residues. Unmatched junction bases numbered 3, after V lost 3 bases and J lost 2 bases. Written as DNA, the CDR3 is TGTGCCAGCTCACCCACAGGGGCAAACTATGGCTACACCTTC. Residues: CASSPTGANYGYTF.

The rearrangement links TRBV11-2 to TRBJ2-1; possible D gene TRBD2, 6 bases. The germline V and J ends were trimmed by 1 base and 4 bases, with 17 bases remaining between them. The CDR3 loop spans 17 amino acids. Germline V CDR1 and CDR2: SGHAT, FQNNGV. The CDR3 sequence: CASSLGRRDSTYNEQFF. The CDR3 bases are TGTGCCAGCAGCTTAGGGCGCCGGGACTCGACATACAATGAGCAGTTCTTC.